Below, 20 T cell receptor beta chains from the same sample are listed, as sequenced in a study of blood T cell repertoires in COVID-19. Clones were sequenced by immunoSEQ multiplex PCR, and TCRdb holds only the in-frame ones, with some missing. The table includes about 150,000 clones, roughly four fifths detected once. Sequenced input: peripheral blood. These receptor sequences come from an elderly man with acute or convalescent COVID-19.

A remark on this clone: At one end the junction does not follow the germline gene, possibly because of a read error. The chain combines TRBV10-3 with TRBJ2-2, with a weak D call TRBD1 (6 bases). Germline values: CDR1 ENHRY, CDR2 SYGVKD. This CDR3 contains 16 residues. The CDR3 DNA reads TGTGCCATCAGTGAGAGGGACACCTCGAACACCGGGAAGCTGTTTTTT. It is translated as CAISERDTSNTGKLFF.

The J gene is TRBJ1-6, the V gene TRBV10-3, with no clear D. CDR3 length: 12 residues. Germline V CDR1 and CDR2: ENHRY, SYGVKD. Trimming removed 2 bases at V and 8 bases at J, with 4 bases between. The CDR3 bases are TGTGCCATCAGTGAGGCAGATTCACCCCTCCACTTT. The encoded protein is CAISEADSPLHF.

This chain links TRBV18 with TRBJ1-6; 7 bases match TRBD1. Germline CDR1 KGHSH, CDR2 LQKENI. The V and J ends lost 5 bases and 5 bases, in that order; junction bases with no gene match: 9. CDR3 length: 16 residues. The CDR3, as DNA: TGTGCCAGCTCAACCACGACAGGGCTAAATAATTCACCCCTCCACTTT. Amino acid sequence: CASSTTTGLNNSPLHF.

The chain is built from TRBV19 and TRBJ2-1; TRBD2 is a possible D gene (6 bases). The germline V and J ends were trimmed by 4 bases and 7 bases, with 14 bases remaining between them. This CDR3 has 14 amino acids. Germline V lookup: CDR1 LNHDA, CDR2 SQIVND (reference sequence). CDR3 protein: CASSTVTSSNEQFF. CDR3 in DNA: TGTGCCAGTAGTACCGTGACTAGTAGTAATGAGCAGTTCTTC.

V gene TRBV6-2 or TRBV6-3 combines with J gene TRBJ1-5; D might be TRBD1 (6 bases). CDR1 and CDR2 from the germline V gene are MNHEY and SVGEGT. The CDR3 has 15 residues. V shed 6 bases and J shed 2 bases, with 14 bases lying between them. The CDR3, as DNA: TGTGCCAGCAGCCCCCGGGGGGCTGGCAATCAGCCCCAGCATTTT. Translation gives CASSPRGAGNQPQHF.

J is TRBJ2-1 and V is TRBV19, with D possibly TRBD2 on 5 matching bases. From germline, CDR1 is LNHDA and CDR2 SQIVND (reference sequence). Trimming removed 7 bases from V and 9 bases from J, with 16 bases in between. The CDR3 sequence is 13 residues long. The CDR3 spells CASKGEGSGEQFF. DNA for the CDR3: TGTGCCAGTAAGGGAGAGGGTTCAGGTGAGCAGTTCTTC.

The chain links TRBV19 to TRBJ1-5; 9 nucleotides agree with TRBD1. The CDR3 consists of 14 residues. J gave up 6 bases and V 7 bases, and 7 bases lay outside the gene matches. Germline V lookup: CDR1 LNHDA, CDR2 SQIVND (reference sequence). Here the CDR3 DNA reads TGTGCCAGTAACAGGGGGCGCGAGGGTCAGCCCCAGCATTTT. This codes for CASNRGREGQPQHF. The full variable domain, its missing parts supplied by reference TRBV19 and TRBJ1-5, is DGGITQSPKYLFRKEGQNVTLSCEQNLNHDAMYWYRQDPGQGLRLIYYSQIVNDFQKGDIAEGYSVSREKKESFPLTVTSAQKNPTAFYLCASNRGREGQPQHFGDGTRLSIL.

The chain couples TRBV6-2 or TRBV6-3 to TRBJ2-1; 16 bases map to TRBD2. Looked up from germline, CDR1 is MNHEY and CDR2 is SVGEGT. The J segment lost 9 bases and the V segment lost 4 bases, leaving 12 bases of the junction unmatched. The CDR3 runs 18 residues. The CDR3 DNA sequence: TGTGCCAGCAGTTCCCAGCCGGGACTAGCGGGGGGGCTGGTTGAGCAGTTCTTC. Its protein is CASSSQPGLAGGLVEQFF.

This clone was seen ten or more times. The gene calls are TRBV5-8 and TRBJ2-3; 13 bases are shared with TRBD2. This CDR3 is 15 amino acids long. V lost 3 bases to trimming and J lost 5 bases; unmatched junction nucleotides: 3. CDR1 is SGHTS, CDR2 YDEGEE, per germline. The CDR3 sequence is CASSSGLAGRDTQYF. The CDR3, as DNA: TGTGCCAGCAGCTCGGGACTAGCGGGGCGAGATACGCAGTATTTT.

CDR3 DNA sequence: TGTGCCAGCAGCACTACTGGTCCGGGGGGCGTTGAAGCTTTCTTT. Its protein is CASSTTGPGGVEAFF. The chain combines TRBV7-3 with TRBJ1-1, with a possible D match to TRBD1 (6 bases). The V gene's germline CDR1 is SGHTA and CDR2 FQGTGA. Trimming pared 5 bases from V and 7 bases from J, leaving 20 bases between. CDR3 length: 15 residues.

This clone showed up many times. The rearrangement uses TRBV4-1 and TRBJ2-1; the D is unclear. V was clipped by 3 bases and J by 8 bases, with 11 bases between them. CDR1 is MGHRA, CDR2 YSYEKL, per germline. This CDR3 is built from 13 residues. The CDR3 DNA reads as TGCGCCAGCAGCCATCCGGTGGCGGATGAGCAGTTCTTC. Residues: CASSHPVADEQFF.

The chain is built from TRBV6-5 and TRBJ1-4; 9 nucleotides align to TRBD1. V lost 8 bases and J lost 4; bases outside the gene matches: 8. The CDR3 contains 15 residues. Looked up from germline, CDR1 is MNHEY and CDR2 is SVGAGI. CDR3 coding DNA: TGTGCCAGCTCCACAGGGGGCGCCGGTAATGAAAAACTGTTTTTT. Amino acid sequence: CASSTGGAGNEKLFF.

A few counts support this clone. J is TRBJ1-5 and V is TRBV19; D is ambiguous. The length of the CDR3 is 14 residues. The V gene's germline CDR1 is LNHDA and CDR2 SQIVND (reference sequence). Trimming pared 4 bases from V and 0 bases from J, leaving 7 bases between. In nucleotides, the CDR3 is TGTGCCAGTAGTAACGGGGTTAGCAATCAGCCCCAGCATTTT. Translated, it gives CASSNGVSNQPQHF.

This clone was recorded a few times. The rearrangement joins TRBV7-8 to TRBJ2-7; 10 nucleotides agree with TRBD1. After removal of 5 bases from V and 6 bases from J, the junction contained 10 bases not matched to a gene. The CDR3 contains 15 residues. Germline V gives CDR1 SGHVS, CDR2 FQNEAQ. The CDR3 is CASSPGQGISGEQYF. CDR3 coding DNA: TGTGCCAGCAGCCCGGGACAGGGGATATCCGGCGAGCAGTACTTC.

This rearrangement joins TRBV9 to TRBJ1-4; D is uncertain. Between the trimmed V and J ends, which lost 2 bases and 5 bases, there was a span of 7 bases. CDR3 length equals 13 residues. The germline gives CDR1 SGDLS, CDR2 YYNGEE. The CDR3 DNA is TGTGCCAGCAGCGTGTCGGAGAATGAAAAACTGTTTTTT. Its protein is CASSVSENEKLFF.

The rearrangement joins TRBV6-1 to TRBJ1-5, with 8 bases identical to TRBD1. CDR3 length equals 16 residues. The germline V gene encodes CDR1 MNHNS and CDR2 SASEGT. The junction had 7 bases not matched to a gene; V was cut back by 4 bases and J by 2 bases. This CDR3 reads CASSAQQGAGNQPQHF. The CDR3, as DNA: TGTGCCAGCAGTGCTCAGCAGGGGGCAGGCAATCAGCCCCAGCATTTT.

The chain combines TRBV28 with TRBJ1-2; D is uncertain. Germline values: CDR1 MDHEN, CDR2 SYDVKM. The ends were cut back, 6 bases at V and 4 bases at J, with 21 bases in the middle. The CDR3 runs to 16 residues. This chain's CDR3 is CASSSTEEGPVYGYTF. In DNA, the CDR3 is TGTGCCAGCAGCTCCACGGAGGAGGGCCCCGTCTATGGCTACACCTTC.

The chain links TRBV18 to TRBJ1-2; D is unclear. Germline CDR1 reads KGHSH; CDR2 reads LQKENI. CDR3 length equals 15 residues. Trimming took 3 bases from V and 1 from J, leaving 12 bases between them. The CDR3 DNA reads as TGTGCCAGCTCACCCCCCCCCGCGGTTAACTATGGCTACACCTTC. This sequence encodes CASSPPPAVNYGYTF.

The chain is built from TRBV6-4 and TRBJ2-3; D is uncertain. The CDR3 runs 15 residues. Germline V CDR1 and CDR2: MRHNA, SNTAGT. The ends were cut back, 0 bases at V and 3 bases at J, with 10 bases in the middle. CDR3 sequence: CASSDSDMVTDTQYF. CDR3 nucleotides: TGTGCCAGCAGTGACTCCGACATGGTTACAGATACGCAGTATTTT.

The chain combines TRBV4-3 with TRBJ2-5, with D possibly being TRBD2 (7 bases). Germline V gene lookup returns CDR1 LGHNA and CDR2 YSLEER. CDR3 length: 15 amino acids. V was cut by 0 bases and J by 5 bases, with 13 bases left in between. The CDR3 spells CASSQDSGGGETQYF. The CDR3 nucleotides read TGCGCCAGCAGCCAAGATTCGGGCGGGGGCGAGACCCAGTACTTC.